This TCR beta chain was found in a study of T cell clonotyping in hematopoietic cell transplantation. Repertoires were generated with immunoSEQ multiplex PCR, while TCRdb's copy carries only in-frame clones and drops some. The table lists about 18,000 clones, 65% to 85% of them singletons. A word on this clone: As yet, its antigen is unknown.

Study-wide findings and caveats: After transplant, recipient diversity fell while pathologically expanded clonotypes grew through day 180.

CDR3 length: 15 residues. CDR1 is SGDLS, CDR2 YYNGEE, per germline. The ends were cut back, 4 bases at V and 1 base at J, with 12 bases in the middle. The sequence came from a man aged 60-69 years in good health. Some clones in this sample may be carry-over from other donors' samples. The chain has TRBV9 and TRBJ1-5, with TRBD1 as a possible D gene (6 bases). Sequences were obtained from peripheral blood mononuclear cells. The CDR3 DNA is TGTGCCAGCAGCCAGGGGTTTCGGAGCAATCAGCCCCAGCATTTT. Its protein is CASSQGFRSNQPQHF.